This TCR beta chain was sequenced during a study of shared clonotypes between healthy human individuals. V lost 1 base, J lost 1 base, and 7 bases lay in between. The CDR3 runs to 14 residues. Germline assignment: CDR1 SGHTA and CDR2 FQGTGA. Measured with immunoSEQ multiplex PCR; TCRdb has only the in-frame clones, and not every one. The data show 2.5 million or so clones, with 85% to 95% seen just once and over 0.12% held by the top ten. This chain links TRBV7-3 with TRBJ1-1; no firm D call. This TCR came from a man aged 18 to 29 in good health. The specimen sequenced was naive CD4+ T cells sorted from blood. Regarding subset: CD45RA+ positively selected. The CDR3 region has the DNA TGTGCCAGCAGCTTAATAGCAGGGAACACTGAAGCTTTCTTT. It yields the protein CASSLIAGNTEAFF.